This T cell receptor (beta chain) was captured by sequencing in a study of blood T cell repertoires in COVID-19. About the study: Spain, Italy and the United States supplied samples that represented acute and convalescent COVID-19. PBMCs, B-cell-depleted T cells, or T cells were the source of the cDNA or gDNA that made up the material.

Per the study methods: Scientists estimated how many nucleated cells there were by amplifying reference gene primers. Here immunoSEQ multiplex PCR was the method, and the copy in TCRdb shows in-frame clones only, minus some. V and J calls and clone size are given by that table; D and trimming were obtained from the DNA. Of 200,000 to 250,000 clones in the sample, 86% are singletons; the top ten hold around 2%. This clonotype originated in a young man who had recovered from COVID-19. What was sequenced was peripheral blood.

The CDR3 sequence is CASRQYGDSGNTIYF. The CDR3 bases are TGCGCCAGCAGGCAGTACGGAGACTCTGGAAACACCATATATTTT. The chain employs TRBV10-2 and TRBJ1-3; no definite D call. The V end was cut by 6 bases, the J end by 0 bases, with 12 bases between. The CDR3 consists of 15 residues. The germline CDR1 and CDR2 sequences are WSHSY and SAAADI.